The 28 T cell receptor beta chains below all came from one sample that was sequenced in a study of T cell changes during pregnancy in multiple sclerosis. Here immunoSEQ multiplex PCR was the method, and the copy in TCRdb shows in-frame clones only, minus some. The profile shows about 60,000 clones, 90% of them singletons. Source: peripheral blood, taken in the third trimester of pregnancy. Every receptor here comes from a female donor in good health, enrolled as a control in a pregnancy study.

The chain carries TRBV29-1 and TRBJ2-2; perhaps TRBD2 as D (5 bases). The CDR3 is made up of 14 amino acids. Trimming left V 3 bases short and J 3 bases short, with 11 bases between. Germline V gene sequence: CDR1 SQVTM, CDR2 ANQGSEA. The CDR3 loop reads CSVDGGSYTGELFF. CDR3 bases: TGCAGCGTTGATGGTGGGAGTTACACCGGGGAGCTGTTTTTT.

This chain's CDR3 is CASSESGDNQPQHF. The CDR3 nucleotides are TGTGCCAGCAGTGAAAGCGGAGATAATCAGCCCCAGCATTTT. The chain combines TRBV6-1 with TRBJ1-5; D unresolved. Germline lookup yields CDR1 MNHNS and CDR2 SASEGT. The V end lost 2 bases, the J end lost 4 bases, and 9 bases lay between the germline ends. The CDR3 covers 14 residues.

The chain uses TRBV6-1 and TRBJ2-1, with a tentative D call TRBD1 (6 bases). Germline values: CDR1 MNHNS, CDR2 SASEGT. CDR3 length equals 14 residues. The germline V and J ends were trimmed by 8 bases and 6 bases, with 17 bases remaining between them. The CDR3 protein is CASPSLGASNEQFF. CDR3 sequence (DNA): TGTGCCAGCCCTTCCCTGGGGGCCTCCAATGAGCAGTTCTTC.

The CDR3 is CASSFSHTAGEQYF. For the CDR3, the DNA is TGTGCCAGCAGCTTTAGCCATACAGCGGGCGAGCAGTACTTC. The chain employs TRBV5-5 and TRBJ2-7; D is possibly TRBD2 (6 bases). The germline V gene has CDR1 SGHKS and CDR2 YYEKEE (reference sequence). Trimming left V 2 bases short and J 6 bases short, with 15 bases between. This CDR3 comprises 14 residues.

V usage is TRBV7-9 and J usage is TRBJ2-7; perhaps TRBD1 as D (7 bases). The CDR3 totals 15 residues. CDR1 SEHNR and CDR2 FQNEAQ come from the germline V gene (reference sequence). The V end was cut by 7 bases, the J end by 6 bases, with 22 bases between. The CDR3 DNA follows: TGTGCCAGCACCAAAGAGGCAGGGGGGCTTTCCGAGCAGTACTTC. This translates into CASTKEAGGLSEQYF. Full variable domain (rest looked up from reference TRBV7-9 and TRBJ2-7): DTGVSQNPRHKITKRGQNVTFRCDPISEHNRLYWYRQTLGQGPEFLTYFQNEAQLEKSRLLSDRFSAERPKGSFSTLEIQRTEQGDSAMYLCASTKEAGGLSEQYFGPGTRLTVT.

The rearrangement links TRBV6-5 to TRBJ1-1; TRBD1 is a possible D gene (6 bases). The germline V gene encodes CDR1 MNHEY and CDR2 SVGAGI. The CDR3 covers 14 residues. The germline V and J ends were trimmed by 6 bases and 0 bases, with 11 bases remaining between them. The CDR3 nucleotides are TGTGCCAGCAGACAGGGTACACTGAACACTGAAGCTTTCTTT. Protein product: CASRQGTLNTEAFF.

V and J are TRBV27 and TRBJ2-2, with a tentative D call TRBD1 (6 bases). The CDR3 runs 12 residues. The germline CDR1 and CDR2 sequences are MNHEY and SMNVEV (reference sequence). Trimming cost V 6 bases and J 7 bases, with 9 bases left between them. CDR3 amino acids: CASSYRDGELFF. CDR3 coding DNA: TGTGCCAGCAGCTACAGGGACGGGGAGCTGTTTTTT.

The rearrangement links TRBV14 to TRBJ2-2; D is uncertain. V was shortened by 5 bases and J by 4 bases, with 17 bases between the two germline ends. Germline values: CDR1 SGHDN, CDR2 FVKESK. The CDR3 covers 16 residues. DNA of the CDR3: TGTGCCAGCAGCACCCCCCCTAAACCCCTCACCGGGGAGCTGTTTTTT. This gives the protein CASSTPPKPLTGELFF.

The chain couples TRBV2 to TRBJ1-5; 7 positions match TRBD1. The CDR3 totals 15 residues. The V segment lost 5 bases and the J segment 4 bases; nucleotides outside the gene matches: 8. CDR1 SNHLY and CDR2 FYNNEI come from the germline V gene. The CDR3 region is CASSTRPGQNQPQHF. CDR3 nucleotide sequence: TGTGCCAGCAGTACCAGACCGGGACAGAATCAGCCCCAGCATTTT. Drawing the rest from reference TRBV2 and TRBJ1-5, the complete variable domain is EPEVTQTPSHQVTQMGQEVILRCVPISNHLYFYWYRQILGQKVEFLVSFYNNEISEKSEIFDDQFSVERPDGSNFTLKIRSTKLEDSAMYFCASSTRPGQNQPQHFGDGTRLSIL.

This clone was seen once. The chain links TRBV19 to TRBJ1-4; 9 bases are shared with TRBD1. CDR1 is LNHDA and CDR2 is SQIVND in the germline V gene (reference sequence). The CDR3 runs 13 residues. J lost 10 bases, V lost 8 bases, and 8 bases had no gene match. The CDR3 protein is CASWDRDKGKLFF. In DNA form, the CDR3 reads TGTGCCAGTTGGGACAGGGACAAAGGAAAACTGTTTTTT.

This rearrangement joins TRBV11-3 to TRBJ2-7; possible D gene TRBD2, 5 bases. The CDR3 sequence is 12 residues long. The V gene lost 5 bases and the J gene lost 7 bases, with 12 bases spanning the gap. Per germline, CDR1 SGHNT and CDR2 YENEEA. Written as DNA, the CDR3 is TGTGCCAGCAGCACGGGGAGTCCGGAGCAGTACTTC. This gives the protein CASSTGSPEQYF.

The chain combines TRBV30 with TRBJ1-1; D gene unclear. Germline CDR1 and CDR2: GTSNPN and SVGIG (reference sequence). Trimming pared 0 bases from V and 10 bases from J, leaving 9 bases between. The length of the CDR3 is 11 residues. CDR3 coding DNA: TGTGCCTGGAGTGTTGCGGGGATAGCTTTCTTT. Translation gives CAWSVAGIAFF.

V usage is TRBV5-4 and J usage is TRBJ2-7; D perhaps matches TRBD2 (6 bases). From germline, CDR1 is SGHNT and CDR2 YYREEE (reference sequence). V dropped 1 base and J dropped 1 base, with 12 bases sitting between them. The CDR3 runs 15 residues. CDR3 residues: CASSLQDYLSYEQYF. The CDR3 DNA is TGTGCCAGCAGCTTGCAGGACTACCTTTCCTACGAGCAGTACTTC.

The chain combines TRBV13 with TRBJ1-5, with D possibly matching TRBD1 (5 bases). The CDR3 runs to 14 residues. Looked up from germline, CDR1 is PRHDT and CDR2 is FYEKMQ (reference sequence). Trimming shortened V by 6 bases and J by 1 base, and 10 bases separated the two germline ends. CDR3 protein: CASSRKGSNQPQHF. Written as DNA, the CDR3 is TGTGCCAGCAGTCGCAAGGGGAGCAATCAGCCCCAGCATTTT. The entire variable domain, with the rest obtained from reference TRBV13 and TRBJ1-5, is as follows: AAGVIQSPRHLIKEKRETATLKCYPIPRHDTVYWYQQGPGQDPQFLISFYEKMQSDKGSIPDRFSAQQFSDYHSELNMSSLELGDSALYFCASSRKGSNQPQHFGDGTRLSIL.

The rearrangement uses TRBV11-2 and TRBJ2-5, with TRBD2 identical over 8 bases. V shed 3 bases, J shed 1 base, and the junction held 1 base outside the gene matches. The CDR3 is 14 residues long. CDR1 and CDR2 (germline): SGHAT, FQNNGV. This CDR3 is CASSFGGVQETQYF. CDR3 DNA sequence: TGTGCCAGCAGCTTCGGGGGGGTCCAAGAGACCCAGTACTTC.

The chain carries TRBV5-1 and TRBJ1-1; perhaps TRBD1 as D (5 bases). Germline lookup yields CDR1 SGHRS and CDR2 YFSETQ. V lost 4 bases and J lost 3, with 19 bases in between. CDR3 length: 16 amino acids. CDR3 sequence reads: CASSTGLRPGDTEAFF. CDR3 DNA sequence: TGCGCCAGCAGCACGGGACTTCGCCCGGGGGACACTGAAGCTTTCTTT.

The chain has TRBV28 and TRBJ1-1, with TRBD1 matching over 9 bases. The CDR3 runs 16 residues. Germline V lookup: CDR1 MDHEN, CDR2 SYDVKM. Trimming took 6 bases from V and 4 from J; bases not matched to a gene: 12. DNA of the CDR3: TGTGCCAGCAGACAAAACGTACAGGGGGCAGTCACTGAAGCTTTCTTT. It is translated as CASRQNVQGAVTEAFF.

The genes are TRBV6-6 and TRBJ1-1; 7 bases match TRBD1. Germline loops: CDR1 MNHNY, CDR2 SVGAGI (reference sequence). The length of the CDR3 is 12 residues. V dropped 5 bases and J dropped 11; count of bases not matched to a gene: 8. The DNA for the CDR3 is TGTGCCAGCAGTAGAGAGACAGGGAATGCTTTCTTT. This translates into CASSRETGNAFF.

V gene TRBV19 combines with J gene TRBJ2-1, with a possible D match to TRBD1 (5 bases). The CDR3 contains 15 residues. The V end was cut by 3 bases, the J end by 8 bases, with 17 bases between. The germline CDR1 and CDR2 sequences are LNHDA and SQIVND (reference sequence). The CDR3 loop is CASSIPLAGLDEQFF. CDR3 coding DNA: TGTGCCAGTAGTATCCCCCTGGCAGGGCTGGATGAGCAGTTCTTC.

This chain uses TRBV6-5 with TRBJ2-2; D perhaps matches TRBD1 (5 bases). Trimming removed 7 bases from V and 4 bases from J, with 10 bases in between. The CDR3 has 13 residues. CDR1 and CDR2 from the germline V gene are MNHEY and SVGAGI. This CDR3 reads CASTRTTTGELFF. For the CDR3, the DNA is TGTGCCAGCACCCGGACAACCACCGGGGAGCTGTTTTTT.

This rearrangement joins TRBV6-5 to TRBJ2-7, with D unclear. CDR1 is MNHEY and CDR2 is SVGAGI in the germline V gene. The length of the CDR3 is 15 residues. Trimming pared 0 bases from V and 3 bases from J, leaving 12 bases between. The CDR3 DNA reads TGTGCCAGCAGTTACTCTCGCAGTGCACGCTACGAGCAGTACTTC. As protein: CASSYSRSARYEQYF.

Ten or more counts support this clone. The V call is TRBV11-3, the J call TRBJ1-2; the D is unclear. In germline, CDR1 is SGHNT, CDR2 YENEEA. The V end lost 0 bases, the J end lost 1 base, and 3 bases lay between the germline ends. The CDR3 extends over 13 amino acids. CDR3 coding DNA: TGTGCCAGCAGCTTAGACAATAACTATGGCTACACCTTC. As protein: CASSLDNNYGYTF.

The chain links TRBV4-1 to TRBJ1-1; TRBD1 matches at 11 bases. V was pared by 2 bases and J by 4 bases, with 9 bases of the junction left unmatched. Germline V CDR1 and CDR2: MGHRA, YSYEKL. This CDR3 contains 17 residues. Here the CDR3 reads CASSQLGQGAKGTEAFF. Written as DNA, the CDR3 is TGCGCCAGCAGCCAACTCGGACAGGGGGCGAAGGGCACTGAAGCTTTCTTT.

V is TRBV7-2 and J is TRBJ2-7, with D possibly TRBD1 on 6 matching bases. Per the germline V gene, CDR1 is SGHTA and CDR2 is FQGNSA. This CDR3 has 14 amino acids. The V end was cut by 6 bases, the J end by 2 bases, with 14 bases between. The CDR3 loop reads CASSRQVPAYEQYF. The CDR3 DNA sequence: TGTGCCAGCAGTCGACAGGTTCCCGCCTACGAGCAGTACTTC. Based on the CDR3 plus reference TRBV7-2 and TRBJ2-7, the full variable domain is GAGVSQSPSNKVTEKGKDVELRCDPISGHTALYWYRQSLGQGLEFLIYFQGNSAPDKSGLPSDRFSAERTGGSVSTLTIQRTQQEDSAVYLCASSRQVPAYEQYFGPGTRLTVT.

This chain uses TRBV7-9 with TRBJ2-3, with 10 bases matching TRBD1. V gave up 5 bases and J gave up 0 bases; unmatched junction bases: 11. This CDR3 region has 18 residues. Germline V gives CDR1 SEHNR, CDR2 FQNEAQ (reference sequence). CDR3 residues: CASSLHPRTGGSTDTQYF. The CDR3, as DNA: TGTGCCAGCAGCCTTCATCCCCGGACAGGGGGTAGCACAGATACGCAGTATTTT.

This chain links TRBV7-9 with TRBJ1-2; possibly TRBD1 for D (5 bases). Trimming shortened V by 7 bases and J by 5 bases, and 20 bases separated the two germline ends. Germline CDR1 is SEHNR and CDR2 is FQNEAQ (reference sequence). The CDR3 is 15 amino acids. This CDR3 is CASIPGGVLGYGYTF. CDR3 coding DNA: TGTGCCAGCATCCCCGGAGGGGTACTAGGGTATGGCTACACCTTC.

Here the CDR3 reads CAWRGGLGIQYF. In DNA, the CDR3 is TGTGCCTGGAGGGGGGGGCTGGGCATTCAGTACTTC. J is TRBJ2-4 and V is TRBV30; D is possibly TRBD2 (7 bases). V lost 3 bases, J lost 9 bases, and 12 bases lay in between. The V gene's germline CDR1 is GTSNPN and CDR2 SVGIG (reference sequence). The CDR3 runs to 12 residues.

This clone was counted a single time. V usage is TRBV6-1 and J usage is TRBJ2-7, with 10 nucleotides matching TRBD2. The germline gives CDR1 MNHNS, CDR2 SASEGT. This CDR3 comprises 15 residues. V shed 1 base and J 2 bases; nucleotides not matched to a gene: 2. CDR3 DNA sequence: TGTGCCAGCAGTGAAGGGACTAGCGGTGCCTACGAGCAGTACTTC. Translating it yields CASSEGTSGAYEQYF.